This T cell receptor (beta chain) was captured by sequencing in a study of blood T cell repertoires in COVID-19. Study background: The United States, Italy and Spain provided the acute and convalescent COVID-19 samples. PBMCs, B-cell-depleted T cells, or T cells were the source of the cDNA or gDNA that made up the material.

The authors' processing: Nucleated cell number was recorded as an estimate derived from reference gene primer amplification. The assay was immunoSEQ multiplex PCR, and TCRdb's table has in-frame clones only and misses some. The DNA gave D and trimming, while V, J and clone size come from that table. This sample has 250,000 to 300,000 clones, with approximately 88% found just once. This CDR3 is built from 12 residues. V was trimmed by 8 bases and J by 4 bases, leaving 10 bases between them. The germline V gene has CDR1 ENHRY and CDR2 SYGVKD. This receptor was identified in a man aged 50 or older with acute or convalescent COVID-19. This sequence joins TRBV10-3 and TRBJ2-3; weak D call: TRBD2 (5 bases). Sequencing input: peripheral blood. CDR3 nucleotide sequence: TGTGCCATCCGGGGTGGTGCAGATACGCAGTATTTT. Protein: CAIRGGADTQYF.